Given below is one T cell receptor beta chain in context. Its antigen is unknown. This sample stems from a study of vaccination effects on CD4 cells after COVID-19. CDR1 and CDR2 from the germline V gene are SGDLS and YYNGEE. This CDR3 has 13 residues. Deletions cut 0 bases from V and 2 bases from J, with 4 bases between. The culture ran for approximately 10 days, and then CD4+ T cells were isolated. The participants, recipients of two vaccine doses, got either BNT162b2 or mRNA-1273. None of the vaccinated had previously contracted SARS-CoV-2, and their nucleocapsid antibodies tested negative. Half the medium was replaced with IL-2 medium on days 3 and 7. Regarding the study as a whole: The study, lacking early post-infection timepoints, had few convalescent patients. Marked clonal contraction was seen late after vaccination (in both infection- and vaccine-induced clones).

Profiling relied on immunoSEQ multiplex PCR, and the TCRdb table lists in-frame clones only, not all of them. The repertoire includes tens of thousands of clones, 73% of them detected once, and approximately 2.2% sits in the top ten. The starting material was CD4+ T cells from PBMCs cultured without peptide, obtained after COVID-19 vaccination. This chain uses TRBV9 with TRBJ2-3; no definite D call. The receptor was isolated from a human donor who received a COVID-19 vaccine. This chain's CDR3 is CASSVGVTDTQYF. The CDR3 DNA reads TGTGCCAGCAGCGTAGGGGTCACAGATACGCAGTATTTT.